These 22 T cell receptor beta chains share one sample of origin, sequenced in a study of T cells in Graves' hyperthyroidism and ophthalmopathy. The source material, RNA transcripts, was used to amplify TCR beta CDR3 regions. The TCR CDR3 was amplified in a first-round RT-PCR using the HTBI primer set. TCRdb analysed the multiplex PCR reads with MiXCR anew, one entry per CDR3 protein. This sample has fewer than 900,000 distinct CDR3 sequences, with roughly 15% found just once. Sample: blood. The source of these receptors is a man aged 18-30 years with Graves' hyperthyroidism.

A word on this clonotype: This sequence may be a read error, since a much larger clone differs from it by one base. The rearrangement links TRBV20-1 to TRBJ2-1; tentatively, D is TRBD1 (7 bases). This CDR3 contains 15 residues. The germline CDR1 and CDR2 sequences are DFQATT and SNEGSKA (reference sequence). The CDR3 nucleotides are TGCAGTGCTACAACTCCTTACAGGGGAGGCAATGAGGAGTTCTTC. Its translation: CSATTPYRGGNEEFF.

V usage is TRBV20-1 and J usage is TRBJ2-7, with TRBD1 matching over 8 bases. Trimming at V came to 5 bases and at J to 5 bases, leaving 8 bases not matched to a gene. The germline CDR1 and CDR2 sequences are DFQATT and SNEGSKA (reference sequence). The CDR3 runs to 13 residues. In DNA, the CDR3 is TGCAGTGCTCGGACAGGGTTACGCGACGAGCAGTACTTC. Its protein product is CSARTGLRDEQYF.

This clonotype was detected a few times. The chain links TRBV28 to TRBJ1-2, with D unresolved. From germline, CDR1 is MDHEN and CDR2 SYDVKM. V was cut by 6 bases and J by 7 bases, with 6 bases left in between. This CDR3 is built from 10 residues. The CDR3 reads CASSQTGYTF. The CDR3 DNA reads as TGTGCCAGCAGCCAAACTGGCTACACCTTC.

The chain employs TRBV6-1 and TRBJ1-4; D is unresolved. Germline assignment: CDR1 MNHNS and CDR2 SASEGT. This CDR3 contains 14 residues. Trimming stripped 5 bases from V and 4 bases from J, with 11 bases between. CDR3 in DNA: TGTGCCAGCAGTATCCGGGGTATTAATGAAAAACTGTTTTTT. This encodes CASSIRGINEKLFF.

This chain uses TRBV12-3 or TRBV12-4 with TRBJ2-2, with 9 bases fitting TRBD2. The J segment lost 6 bases and the V segment lost 7 bases, leaving 12 bases of the junction unmatched. The CDR3 has 16 residues. The CDR3, as DNA: TGTGCCAGCACCAGCCATGGACTAGCGAAGGCCGGGGAGCTGTTTTTT. This codes for CASTSHGLAKAGELFF.

This clonotype was counted many times. The rearrangement joins TRBV28 to TRBJ2-7, with 9 bases fitting TRBD1. CDR1 is MDHEN, CDR2 SYDVKM, per germline. This CDR3 has 23 residues. V lost 5 bases to trimming and J lost 3 bases; unmatched junction nucleotides: 32. CDR3 protein: CASSPTGRQGGEIREVFGYEQYF. In DNA, the CDR3 is TGTGCCAGCAGTCCAACCGGAAGACAGGGGGGCGAGATCCGAGAGGTGTTCGGCTACGAGCAGTACTTC.

This clonotype was seen many times. The chain is built from TRBV6-2 or TRBV6-3 and TRBJ2-3; 8 bases map to TRBD1. Per the germline V gene, CDR1 is MNHEY and CDR2 is SVGEGT. The V gene end was trimmed by 4 bases and the J gene end by 5 bases; junction bases not matched to a gene: 11. The CDR3 loop spans 16 amino acids. CDR3 DNA sequence: TGTGCCAGCAGTTCTATCCGGGACAGGAAGGGAGATACGCAGTATTTT. It encodes CASSSIRDRKGDTQYF.

This clonotype came up a few times. The chain uses TRBV5-1 and TRBJ2-2; 9 nucleotides match TRBD2. Germline loops: CDR1 SGHRS, CDR2 YFSETQ. The CDR3 has 15 amino acids. The V segment lost 7 bases and the J segment 3 bases; nucleotides outside the gene matches: 7. Written as DNA, the CDR3 is TGCGCCAGCGGAAGATTAGCGGGAGACACCGGGGAGCTGTTTTTT. It translates to CASGRLAGDTGELFF.

This rearrangement joins TRBV7-8 to TRBJ2-1, with 13 positions matching TRBD2. V was pared by 5 bases and J by 1 base, with 2 bases of the junction left unmatched. Germline-derived CDR1 and CDR2 are SGHVS and FQNEAQ. CDR3 length: 16 residues. The CDR3 region is CASSAGLAGSYNEQFF. In DNA, the CDR3 is TGTGCCAGCAGCGCGGGACTAGCGGGATCCTACAATGAGCAGTTCTTC.

The J gene is TRBJ1-6, the V gene TRBV12-3 or TRBV12-4, with TRBD1 matching 7 bases. Losses at the gene ends were 3 bases for V and 10 bases for J; bases not matched to a gene: 6. This CDR3 is 14 amino acids long. The chain's CDR3 is CASSFSAGGSPLHF. The CDR3 coding sequence is TGTGCCAGCAGTTTTTCGGCAGGGGGATCACCCCTCCACTTT.

This clonotype was counted ten times or more. A read error is possible here, since a much larger clone lies one base away. The gene calls are TRBV28 and TRBJ2-7, with 9 bases lining up with TRBD1. This CDR3 contains 16 residues. J was trimmed by 3 bases and V by 4 bases; bases with no gene match: 10. Germline CDR1 and CDR2: MDHEN and SYDVKM. The CDR3 DNA reads as TGTGCCAGCAGTTCCCCGTGGACAGGGGTAGACTACGAGCAGTACTTC. It specifies CASSSPWTGVDYEQYF.

In this sample, this clonotype turned up a few times. This chain links TRBV20-1 with TRBJ2-5; 7 bases agree with TRBD2. CDR3 size: 14 residues. Germline V gives CDR1 DFQATT, CDR2 SNEGSKA (reference sequence). Trimming at V came to 4 bases and at J to 1 base, leaving 6 bases not matched to a gene. Written as DNA, the CDR3 is TGCAGTGCTAAGGAACCGGGGGGCCAAGAGACCCAGTACTTC. This gives the protein CSAKEPGGQETQYF.

This clonotype was seen more than once but under ten times. J is TRBJ2-1 and V is TRBV24-1; 7 bases match TRBD2. V lost 0 bases, J lost 8 bases, and 6 bases stayed unmatched. Germline CDR1 reads KGHDR; CDR2 reads SFDVKD. The CDR3 is 15 residues long. CDR3 residues: CATSDLGGSGDEQFF. Here the CDR3 DNA reads TGTGCCACCAGTGATTTGGGGGGGAGCGGGGATGAGCAGTTCTTC.

This clonotype has a count of ten or more. The CDR3: CASSFGLGNQETQYF. As DNA, the CDR3 is TGTGCCAGCAGTTTTGGGTTGGGCAACCAAGAGACCCAGTACTTC. The V and J genes are TRBV28 and TRBJ2-5, with D unresolved. The V gene lost 3 bases and the J gene lost 0 bases, with 11 bases spanning the gap. This CDR3 region has 15 residues. Germline CDR1 and CDR2: MDHEN and SYDVKM.

This clonotype was counted a few times. V is TRBV28 and J is TRBJ1-1; D remains unclear. CDR1 is MDHEN and CDR2 is SYDVKM in the germline V gene. The CDR3 loop spans 14 amino acids. V gave up 4 bases and J gave up 5 bases, with 14 bases separating them. The DNA of the CDR3 is TGTGCCAGCAGTTCAAACCCCCGGAGGACTGAAGCTTTCTTT. It specifies CASSSNPRRTEAFF.

This clonotype has a handful of counts. The V call is TRBV28, the J call TRBJ2-5; TRBD1 matches 10 bases. After removal of 6 bases from V and 5 bases from J, the junction contained 12 bases not matched to a gene. The CDR3 runs 16 residues. Germline CDR1 and CDR2: MDHEN and SYDVKM. This chain's CDR3 is CASRGETGQGLETQYF. The DNA of the CDR3 is TGTGCCAGCAGGGGGGAAACGGGACAGGGGTTGGAGACCCAGTACTTC.

The J gene is TRBJ2-7, the V gene TRBV20-1; D gene unclear. V dropped 2 bases and J dropped 0 bases, with 5 bases sitting between them. Per the germline V gene, CDR1 is DFQATT and CDR2 is SNEGSKA (reference sequence). CDR3 length: 12 residues. The CDR3 spells CSARLSSYEQYF. CDR3 bases: TGCAGTGCTAGACTATCCTCCTACGAGCAGTACTTC.

The chain is built from TRBV19 and TRBJ2-3, with D possibly TRBD1 on 6 matching bases. The V end was cut by 5 bases, the J end by 2 bases, with 17 bases between. The germline gives CDR1 LNHDA, CDR2 SQIVND (reference sequence). This CDR3 comprises 16 residues. The CDR3 DNA sequence: TGTGCCAGTAGTGCCCGGACAGCAGGAAACACAGATACGCAGTATTTT. Translated, it gives CASSARTAGNTDTQYF.

This clonotype was observed many times. The chain couples TRBV18 to TRBJ2-1; D is possibly TRBD2 (5 bases). CDR3 size: 18 residues. The V end lost 3 bases, the J end lost 2 bases, and 20 bases lay between the germline ends. The V gene's germline CDR1 is KGHSH and CDR2 LQKENI. The CDR3 DNA sequence: TGTGCCAGCTCACCGTGGGAGAACGTGGGTGCAACCTACAATGAGCAGTTCTTC. Translating it yields CASSPWENVGATYNEQFF.

This clonotype was seen more than once but under ten times. The rearrangement links TRBV5-1 to TRBJ1-5; D is unresolved. Trimming removed 0 bases at V and 5 bases at J, with 12 bases between. The CDR3 runs to 15 residues. From germline, CDR1 is SGHRS and CDR2 YFSETQ. CDR3 protein: CASSLDGNRHQPQHF. CDR3 bases: TGCGCCAGCAGCTTGGATGGAAACCGCCATCAGCCCCAGCATTTT.

The chain combines TRBV2 with TRBJ2-5; TRBD2 aligns across 9 bases. V lost 2 bases, J lost 4 bases, and 5 bases stayed unmatched. Germline assignment: CDR1 SNHLY and CDR2 FYNNEI. CDR3 length: 15 residues. CDR3 DNA: TGTGCCAGCAGTGAAAGAGCTAGCGGGATAGAGACCCAGTACTTC. Protein sequence: CASSERASGIETQYF.

This clonotype was counted between two and nine times. The chain carries TRBV7-2 and TRBJ1-5, with a weak D call TRBD1 (6 bases). V shed 3 bases and J shed 6 bases, with 9 bases lying between them. Germline V gene lookup returns CDR1 SGHTA and CDR2 FQGNSA. This CDR3 has 13 residues. The CDR3 region is CASSFWDTQPQHF. The CDR3 DNA reads as TGTGCCAGCAGCTTTTGGGACACTCAGCCCCAGCATTTT.